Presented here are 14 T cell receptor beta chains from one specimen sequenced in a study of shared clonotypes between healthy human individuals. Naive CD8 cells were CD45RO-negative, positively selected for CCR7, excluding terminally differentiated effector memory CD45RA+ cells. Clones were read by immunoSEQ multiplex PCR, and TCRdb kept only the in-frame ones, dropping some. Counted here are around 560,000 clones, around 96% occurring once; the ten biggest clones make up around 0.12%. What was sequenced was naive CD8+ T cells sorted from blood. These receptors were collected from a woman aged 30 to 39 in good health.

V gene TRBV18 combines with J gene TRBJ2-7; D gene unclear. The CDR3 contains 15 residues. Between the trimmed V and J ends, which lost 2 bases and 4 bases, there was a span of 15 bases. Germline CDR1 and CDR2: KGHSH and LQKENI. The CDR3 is CASSPDGVPDYEQYF. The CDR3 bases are TGTGCCAGCTCACCAGATGGGGTACCCGATTACGAGCAGTACTTC.

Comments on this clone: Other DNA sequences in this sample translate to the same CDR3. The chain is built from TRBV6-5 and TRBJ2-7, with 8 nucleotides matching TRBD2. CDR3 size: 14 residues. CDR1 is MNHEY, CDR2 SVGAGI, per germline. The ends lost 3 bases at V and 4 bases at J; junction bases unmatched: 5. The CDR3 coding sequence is TGTGCCAGCAGTTATGGGCTAGCGGGTTACGAGCAGTACTTC. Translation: CASSYGLAGYEQYF.

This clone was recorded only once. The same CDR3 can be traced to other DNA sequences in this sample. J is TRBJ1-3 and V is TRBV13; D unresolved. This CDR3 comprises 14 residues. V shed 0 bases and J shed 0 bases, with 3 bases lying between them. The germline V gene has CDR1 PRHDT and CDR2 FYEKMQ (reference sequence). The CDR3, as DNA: TGTGCCAGCAGCTTAGGTTCCTCTGGAAACACCATATATTTT. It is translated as CASSLGSSGNTIYF.

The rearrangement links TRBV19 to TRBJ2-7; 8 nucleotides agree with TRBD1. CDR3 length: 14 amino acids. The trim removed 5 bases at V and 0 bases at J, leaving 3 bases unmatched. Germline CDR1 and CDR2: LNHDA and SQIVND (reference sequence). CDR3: CASSPGTGSYEQYF. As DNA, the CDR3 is TGTGCCAGTAGTCCGGGGACAGGCTCCTACGAGCAGTACTTC.

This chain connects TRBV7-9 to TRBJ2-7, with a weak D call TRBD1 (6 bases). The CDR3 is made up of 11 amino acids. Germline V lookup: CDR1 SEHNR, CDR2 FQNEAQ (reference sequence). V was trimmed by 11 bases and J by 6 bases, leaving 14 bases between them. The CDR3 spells CASKQGPEQYF. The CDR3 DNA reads TGTGCCTCAAAACAGGGTCCCGAGCAGTACTTC.

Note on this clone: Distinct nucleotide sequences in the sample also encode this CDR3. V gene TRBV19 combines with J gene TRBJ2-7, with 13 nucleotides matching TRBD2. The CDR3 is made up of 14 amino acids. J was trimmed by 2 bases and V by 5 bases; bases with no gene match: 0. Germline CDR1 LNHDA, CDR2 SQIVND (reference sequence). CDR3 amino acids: CASSGTSGAYEQYF. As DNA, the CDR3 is TGTGCCAGTAGTGGGACTAGCGGGGCCTACGAGCAGTACTTC.

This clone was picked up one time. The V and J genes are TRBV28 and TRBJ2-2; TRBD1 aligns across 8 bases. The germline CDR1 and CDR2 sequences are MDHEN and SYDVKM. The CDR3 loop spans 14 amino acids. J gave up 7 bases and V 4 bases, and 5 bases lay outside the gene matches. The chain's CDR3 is CASSSGGRVGELFF. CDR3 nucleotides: TGTGCCAGCAGTTCAGGGGGCCGAGTCGGGGAGCTGTTTTTT.

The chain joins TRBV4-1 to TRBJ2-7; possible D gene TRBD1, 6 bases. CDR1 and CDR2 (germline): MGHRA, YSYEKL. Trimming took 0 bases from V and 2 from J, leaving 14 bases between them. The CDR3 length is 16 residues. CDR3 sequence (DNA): TGCGCCAGCAGCCAAGAATGGGACATAAACACCTACGAGCAGTACTTC. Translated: CASSQEWDINTYEQYF.

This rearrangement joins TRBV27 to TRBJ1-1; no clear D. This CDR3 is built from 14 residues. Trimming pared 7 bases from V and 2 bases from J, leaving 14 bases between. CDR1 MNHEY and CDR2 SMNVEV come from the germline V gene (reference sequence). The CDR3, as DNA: TGTGCCAGCACTATCACAGCCGAAAACACTGAAGCTTTCTTT. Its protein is CASTITAENTEAFF.

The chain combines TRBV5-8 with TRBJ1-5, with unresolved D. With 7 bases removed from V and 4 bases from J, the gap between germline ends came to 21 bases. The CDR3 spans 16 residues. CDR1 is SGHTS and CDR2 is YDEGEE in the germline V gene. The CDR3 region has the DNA TGTGCCAGCGGCGACGTAGCGGACGGGGAAAATCAGCCCCAGCATTTT. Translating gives CASGDVADGENQPQHF.

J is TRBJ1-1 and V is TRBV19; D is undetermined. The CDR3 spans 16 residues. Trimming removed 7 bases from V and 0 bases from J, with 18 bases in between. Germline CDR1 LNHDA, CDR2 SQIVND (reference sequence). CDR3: CASNSRRTSMNTEAFF. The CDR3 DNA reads TGTGCCAGTAATAGTAGGAGAACTAGCATGAACACTGAAGCTTTCTTT.

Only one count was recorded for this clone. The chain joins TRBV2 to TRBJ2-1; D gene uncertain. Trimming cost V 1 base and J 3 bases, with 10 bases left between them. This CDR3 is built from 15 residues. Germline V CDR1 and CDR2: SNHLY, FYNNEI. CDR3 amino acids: CASSEEGGDYNEQFF. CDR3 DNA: TGTGCCAGCAGTGAAGAAGGTGGGGACTACAATGAGCAGTTCTTC.

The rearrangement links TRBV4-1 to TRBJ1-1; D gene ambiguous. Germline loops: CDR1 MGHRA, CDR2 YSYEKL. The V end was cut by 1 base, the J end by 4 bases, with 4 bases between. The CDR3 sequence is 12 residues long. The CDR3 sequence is CASSQGPTEAFF. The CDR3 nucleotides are TGCGCCAGCAGCCAAGGACCCACTGAAGCTTTCTTT.

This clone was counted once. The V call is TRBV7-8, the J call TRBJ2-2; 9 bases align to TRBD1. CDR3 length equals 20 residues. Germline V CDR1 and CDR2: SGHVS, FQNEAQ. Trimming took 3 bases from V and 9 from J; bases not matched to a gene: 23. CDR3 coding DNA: TGTGCCAGCAGCTTGGCCCCCGGGACAGGGATTACTAGCGAGATACGGGAGCTGTTTTTT. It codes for CASSLAPGTGITSEIRELFF.